The T cell receptor (beta chain) under discussion was sequenced for a study of cytomegalovirus exposure and HLA in healthy donors. Broader study findings: Analysis performed later showed TCR beta chains linked to HLA being more clonally expanded than equally common others. Analysis performed later found more than 15,000 TCR beta sequences associated with HLA alleles at 0.05 false discovery rate. With later analysis, a missense DCLRE1C variant became linked to TCR beta V- and J-gene trimming.

Primers: 60 Vbeta forward and 13 Jbeta reverse. Produced via immunoSEQ multiplex PCR; TCRdb's table is partial and in-frame only. The table has 95,000 to 150,000 clones, roughly 75% seen once; the top ten hold 1.2%. CDR1 SGHRS and CDR2 YFSETQ come from the germline V gene. The V and J ends lost 2 bases and 6 bases, in that order; junction bases with no gene match: 7. The CDR3 runs 14 residues. Donors in the study were healthy people who gave bone marrow. This clone came up once. Its antigen is unknown. This clonotype was sampled from a female donor in good health and CMV-seronegative. The sample comprised PBMCs. The chain has TRBV5-1 and TRBJ1-1, with 7 bases fitting TRBD1. CDR3 coding DNA: TGCGCCAGCAGCTTAAAAGGGGGCCGGGCTGAAGCTTTCTTT. The encoded protein is CASSLKGGRAEAFF. Supplemented by reference TRBV5-1 and TRBJ1-1, the full variable domain reads KAGVTQTPRYLIKTRGQQVTLSCSPISGHRSVSWYQQTPGQGLQFLFEYFSETQRNKGNFPGRFSGRQFSNSRSEMNVSTLELGDSALYLCASSLKGGRAEAFFGQGTRLTVV.